Detailed here is one T cell receptor (beta chain). Its target is unknown. The record originates from a study of OX40 agonist ivuxolimab in advanced cancers. Study-level background: Ivuxolimab, which is an agonistic anti-OX40 (CD134) antibody, was administered to the patients. Study results and caveats: CD4+ and CD8+ T cells in blood underwent clonal expansion by week 6 at 0.1 to 3.0 mg/kg.

Sequencing used immunoSEQ multiplex PCR; TCRdb keeps in-frame clones, though not all of them. The table shows some 70,000 clones, with approximately 90% occurring only once. CDR3 length: 14 amino acids. In germline, CDR1 is MNHNS, CDR2 SASEGT. V lost 5 bases to trimming and J lost 11 bases, with 19 bases between them. This chain joins TRBV6-1 and TRBJ2-1; the D is unclear. The input for sequencing was CD4+ or CD8+ T cells sorted from blood, taken in a trial of the OX40 agonist ivuxolimab. This TCR derives from an adult with an advanced solid tumor such as melanoma, head and neck, liver or kidney cancer. CDR3 protein: CASSPSWEQRKQFF. The DNA for the CDR3 is TGTGCCAGCAGTCCTTCGTGGGAACAGCGAAAGCAGTTCTTC.